This T cell receptor beta chain emerged from a study of cytomegalovirus exposure and HLA in healthy donors. Study findings and constraints: Cytomegalovirus association was listed for approximately 160 TCR beta chains.

A note on this clone: Antigen: not known.

Clones were read by immunoSEQ multiplex PCR, and TCRdb kept only the in-frame ones, dropping some. The sample contains roughly 70,000 clones, approximately 96% of which appear only once. This CDR3 is 16 amino acids long. From germline, CDR1 is SGHRS and CDR2 YFSETQ. Trimming cost V 4 bases and J 3 bases, with 16 bases left between them. The material sequenced was PBMCs. The receptor's source is a woman aged 18-35 years in good health and CMV-seropositive. The rearrangement links TRBV5-1 to TRBJ1-4; perhaps TRBD1 as D (6 bases). The CDR3 DNA sequence: TGCGCCAGCAGCCCTGGGGGCAGGGGTGCTAATGAAAAACTGTTTTTT. Its translation: CASSPGGRGANEKLFF. The complete variable domain, with remaining parts taken from reference TRBV5-1 and TRBJ1-4, reads KAGVTQTPRYLIKTRGQQVTLSCSPISGHRSVSWYQQTPGQGLQFLFEYFSETQRNKGNFPGRFSGRQFSNSRSEMNVSTLELGDSALYLCASSPGGRGANEKLFFGSGTQLSVL.